This T cell receptor beta chain was obtained from a study of shared clonotypes between healthy human individuals. Methods used by the authors: Quality scores were absent from the junction-only immunoSEQ sequences, so filtering differed. Profiling relied on immunoSEQ multiplex PCR, and the TCRdb table lists in-frame clones only, not all of them. The DNA was the basis for D and trimming; V, J and clone size are from that table. Among about 1.1 million clones listed, around 78% were seen once. Points on this clone: The antigen remains unidentified.

Findings and caveats of the study: Although depth was large, rarefaction showed that sequencing of the sorted subsets was incomplete. Against clonotypes common to all four donors, non-shared ones had lower generation probabilities.

The clonotype comes from a young man in good health. Some clones in this sample may be carry-over from other donors' samples. Sequencing input: memory CD4+ T cells from PBMCs. Stated subset: CD45RA-negative fraction.

The CDR3 here is CASSSRGQGYTF. CDR3 nucleotide sequence: TGTGCCAGCAGCTCACGGGGACAGGGCTACACCTTC. The V gene is TRBV7-9, the J gene TRBJ1-2; 7 nucleotides align to TRBD1. V lost 4 bases and J lost 8; bases outside the gene matches: 4. Germline V gives CDR1 SEHNR, CDR2 FQNEAQ (reference sequence). The CDR3 runs to 12 residues.